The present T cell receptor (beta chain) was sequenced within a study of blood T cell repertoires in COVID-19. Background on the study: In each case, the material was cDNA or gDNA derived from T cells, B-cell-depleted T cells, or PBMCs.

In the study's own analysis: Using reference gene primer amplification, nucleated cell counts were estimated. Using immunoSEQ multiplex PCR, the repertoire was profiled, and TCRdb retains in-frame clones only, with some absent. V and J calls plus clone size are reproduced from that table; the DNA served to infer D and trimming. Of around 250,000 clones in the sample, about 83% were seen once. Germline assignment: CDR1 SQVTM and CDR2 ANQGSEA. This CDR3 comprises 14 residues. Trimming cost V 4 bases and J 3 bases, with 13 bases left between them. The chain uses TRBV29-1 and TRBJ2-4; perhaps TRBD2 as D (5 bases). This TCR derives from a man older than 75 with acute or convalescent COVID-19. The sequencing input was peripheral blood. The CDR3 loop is CSVVQTGIKNIQYF. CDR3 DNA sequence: TGCAGCGTTGTCCAGACGGGGATCAAAAACATTCAGTACTTC.